This T cell receptor beta chain was sequenced in a study of post-analysis software for immune sequencing data. Germline V CDR1 and CDR2: MNHEY, SMNVEV (reference sequence). V lost 6 bases and J lost 2, with 13 bases in between. The CDR3 runs 14 residues. Of note for this clonotype: What it recognizes is unknown.

Broader study findings: Included in a set of five TRBV segments more frequent in patients than controls were TRBV5-6, TRBV5-1 and TRBV20-1. Significantly decreased normalized Chao1 diversity was recorded for multiple sclerosis patients relative to controls.

Unique molecular identifiers were built into the TCR beta cDNA libraries. In TCRdb, the PCR reads were re-called with MiXCR into one record per CDR3 protein. The table shows approximately 260,000 distinct CDR3 sequences, with about 38% occurring only once. The sample was blood. V gene TRBV27 combines with J gene TRBJ1-2, with D uncertain. The origin of this receptor is a girl aged 10 to 17 with multiple sclerosis. CDR3 residues: CASSSMVGNYGYTF. In nucleotides, the CDR3 is TGTGCCAGCAGCTCCATGGTTGGAAACTATGGCTACACCTTC.